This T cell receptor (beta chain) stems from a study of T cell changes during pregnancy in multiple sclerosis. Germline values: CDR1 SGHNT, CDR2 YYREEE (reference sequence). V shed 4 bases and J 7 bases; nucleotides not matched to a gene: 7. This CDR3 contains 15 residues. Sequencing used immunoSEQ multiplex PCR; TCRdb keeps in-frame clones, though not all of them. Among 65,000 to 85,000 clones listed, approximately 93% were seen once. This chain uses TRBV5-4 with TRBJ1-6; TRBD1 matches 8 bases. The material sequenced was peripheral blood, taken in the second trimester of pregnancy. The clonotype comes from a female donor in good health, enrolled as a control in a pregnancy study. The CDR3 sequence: CASSSAGTGNSPLHF. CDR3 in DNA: TGTGCCAGCAGCAGCGCCGGGACAGGAAATTCACCCCTCCACTTT.